The 11 T cell receptor beta chains given below trace back to one sample, sequenced in a study of CD8 T cells in Susac syndrome. An amount of RNA that ranged from roughly 0.5 to 1 ug was reverse transcribed with random hexamers. Each CDR3 protein is one row after TCRdb ran MiXCR on the immunoSEQ multiplex PCR reads. This table has about 210,000 distinct CDR3 sequences, around 93% appearing once. Sequencing was carried out using CD4+ T cells from PBMCs. These receptors were taken from a human donor with Susac syndrome.

This clonotype appeared once. The J gene is TRBJ2-3, the V gene TRBV18; 9 bases are a match to TRBD2. The ends lost 3 bases at V and 5 bases at J; junction bases unmatched: 9. CDR1 is KGHSH and CDR2 is LQKENI in the germline V gene. There are 16 residues in the CDR3. CDR3 sequence reads: CASSPTTGLARDTQYF. The CDR3 DNA follows: TGTGCCAGCTCACCGACCACGGGACTAGCCAGAGATACGCAGTATTTT.

The chain recombines TRBV24-1 with TRBJ2-3; no clear D gene. V shed 3 bases and J shed 1 base, with 10 bases lying between them. This CDR3 spans 15 amino acids. Germline V gene lookup returns CDR1 KGHDR and CDR2 SFDVKD. Written as DNA, the CDR3 is TGTGCCACCAGTGATGCTCGCGACGGCACAGATACGCAGTATTTT. It specifies CATSDARDGTDTQYF.

The gene calls are TRBV5-4 and TRBJ1-4; TRBD1 agrees at 7 bases. In germline, CDR1 is SGHNT, CDR2 YYREEE (reference sequence). Trimming cost V 0 bases and J 7 bases; bases outside gene matches: 6. The CDR3 spans 15 residues. CDR3 sequence reads: CASSLDPGGTEKLFF. The CDR3 region has the DNA TGTGCCAGCAGCTTGGATCCAGGGGGAACTGAAAAACTGTTTTTT.

This rearrangement joins TRBV11-1 to TRBJ2-7; D might be TRBD1 (6 bases). CDR3 size: 14 residues. V lost 6 bases and J 4 bases, leaving 16 bases between the germline ends. CDR1 SGHAT and CDR2 FQDESV come from the germline V gene (reference sequence). In nucleotides, the CDR3 is TGTGCCAGCAGGCAGGACAGCGGCATATACGAGCAGTACTTC. Translation gives CASRQDSGIYEQYF.

The V and J genes are TRBV28 and TRBJ1-2; 8 bases map to TRBD1. The CDR3 length is 15 residues. Germline loops: CDR1 MDHEN, CDR2 SYDVKM. V lost 4 bases to trimming and J lost 0 bases; unmatched junction nucleotides: 4. The chain's CDR3 is CASSSGQGTNYGYTF. CDR3 DNA: TGTGCCAGCAGTTCCGGACAGGGAACTAACTATGGCTACACCTTC.

V usage is TRBV20-1 and J usage is TRBJ2-3; possible D gene TRBD1, 5 bases. Germline lookup yields CDR1 DFQATT and CDR2 SNEGSKA (reference sequence). The CDR3 is made up of 15 amino acids. Trimming left V 5 bases short and J 4 bases short, with 19 bases between. Here the CDR3 DNA reads TGCAGTGCTTCCTTTAGCAAGGGGTTGGCAGATACGCAGTATTTT. Translated: CSASFSKGLADTQYF.

The V call is TRBV5-1, the J call TRBJ1-1; D is perhaps TRBD1 (5 bases). CDR3 length: 15 amino acids. Trimming removed 0 bases at V and 3 bases at J, with 12 bases between. CDR1 is SGHRS, CDR2 YFSETQ, per germline. The CDR3 nucleotides are TGCGCCAGCAGCTTGGAGGCAGGGTGGGACACTGAAGCTTTCTTT. It translates to CASSLEAGWDTEAFF.

The chain uses TRBV6-1 and TRBJ1-6; 9 bases line up with TRBD1. The CDR3 consists of 15 residues. The V and J ends lost 4 bases and 10 bases, in that order; junction bases with no gene match: 8. Per the germline V gene, CDR1 is MNHNS and CDR2 is SASEGT. For the CDR3, the DNA is TGTGCCAGCAGTGCGCCGACAGGGGGGGAATCACCCCTCCACTTT. Amino acids: CASSAPTGGESPLHF.

J is TRBJ1-5 and V is TRBV5-6, with D maybe TRBD1 (6 bases). Per the germline V gene, CDR1 is SGHDT and CDR2 is YYEEEE. This CDR3 comprises 15 residues. Deletions cut 3 bases from V and 6 bases from J, with 16 bases between. The CDR3 reads CASSWGPAEAQPQHF. The CDR3 DNA reads TGTGCCAGCAGCTGGGGGCCGGCAGAGGCTCAGCCCCAGCATTTT.

The rearrangement links TRBV6-4 to TRBJ2-1; D gene unclear. Trimming took 3 bases from V and 0 from J, leaving 9 bases between them. Germline CDR1 is MRHNA and CDR2 is SNTAGT. CDR3 length: 15 residues. The CDR3 loop reads CASSEGQSSYNEQFF. The CDR3 DNA reads as TGTGCCAGCAGTGAAGGGCAGAGCTCCTACAATGAGCAGTTCTTC.

The chain links TRBV19 to TRBJ1-1; D is unclear. CDR1 is LNHDA, CDR2 SQIVND, per germline (reference sequence). The V end was cut by 0 bases, the J end by 10 bases, with 12 bases between. The CDR3 length is 13 residues. The CDR3 DNA is TGTGCCAGTAGTATAGATATCGGAGGGATAGCTTTCTTT. Translating it yields CASSIDIGGIAFF.